The rows below give T cell receptor beta chains drawn from one sample of a study of regulatory T cells in long-lasting Graves disease. Each CDR3 protein gets one entry after TCRdb re-called the multiplex PCR reads with MiXCR. Among approximately 230,000 distinct CDR3 sequences listed, roughly 18% were seen once. The material was peripheral blood mononuclear cells (PBMCs), obtained at new diagnosis, from a patient treated with antithyroid drugs. The receptors stem from a female donor with Graves disease. The CDR3 runs from the conserved cysteine through the conserved F or W. Each record gives: D gene, clone size, V gene, J gene, CDR3 protein, CDR3 DNA. The D gene is left open where the match is weak. The size field is filled for only some rows; it gives once, few, many or a size class.

TRBD1	NA	TRBV19	TRBJ1-6	CASSPRGQNSPLHF	TGTGCCAGTAGCCCAAGGGGGCAAAATTCACCCCTCCACTTT
TRBD1	few	TRBV11-3	TRBJ2-1	CASNRGSGTGHNEQFF	TGTGCCAGCAATCGGGGGTCCGGGACAGGGCACAATGAGCAGTTCTTC
NA	many	TRBV24-1	TRBJ1-4	CATSDRNDGKDEKLFF	TGTGCCACCAGTGACAGGAATGACGGAAAGGATGAAAAACTGTTTTTT
NA	many	TRBV3-1	TRBJ1-6	CASSLGSNNSPLHF	TGTGCCAGCAGCCTCGGGAGTAATAATTCACCCCTCCACTTT
NA	many	TRBV5-1	TRBJ2-5	CASSLGTWRETQYF	TGCGCCAGCAGCTTGGGCACTTGGCGGGAGACCCAGTACTTC
NA	NA	TRBV6-1	TRBJ2-1	CASSPDRYNEQFF	TGTGCCAGCAGCCCCGACCGTTACAATGAGCAGTTCTTC
TRBD2	many	TRBV19	TRBJ2-5	CASSETSGRETQYF	TGTGCCAGCAGCGAGACTAGCGGGAGGGAGACCCAGTACTTC
NA	many	TRBV10-1	TRBJ2-7	CAKAQDGSYEQYF	TGCGCCAAGGCTCAGGACGGCTCCTACGAGCAGTACTTC
TRBD1	many	TRBV10-3	TRBJ2-1	CAISEPGQGSFF	TGTGCCATCAGTGAGCCGGGACAGGGTTCGTTCTTC
NA	many	TRBV2	TRBJ2-3	CASIGAGNTQYF	TGTGCCAGCATTGGGGCGGGGAATACGCAGTATTTT
NA	few	TRBV24-1	TRBJ2-3	CATSDQRSGRDTQYF	TGTGCCACCAGTGATCAGCGGAGCGGACGAGATACGCAGTATTTT
NA	many	TRBV14	TRBJ2-7	CASSQEQGNTYEQYF	TGTGCCAGCAGCCAGGAACAGGGAAATACCTACGAGCAGTACTTC
TRBD2	NA	TRBV11-2	TRBJ2-5	CASSYGGSGGLGETQYF	TGTGCCAGCAGCTACGGCGGGAGTGGAGGCCTGGGAGAGACCCAGTACTTC
NA	many	TRBV7-8	TRBJ2-3	CASKPGARDTQYF	TGTGCCAGCAAACCGGGAGCTAGAGATACGCAGTATTTT
NA	many	TRBV11-2	TRBJ1-3	CASSGRLPSGNTIYF	TGTGCCAGCAGCGGAAGGTTACCCTCTGGAAACACCATATATTTT
NA	NA	TRBV7-6	TRBJ2-5	CASSLEVRETQYF	TGTGCCAGCAGCTTAGAAGTCCGAGAGACCCAGTACTTC
TRBD2	many	TRBV10-3	TRBJ2-3	CAIRDLTSGSTDTQYF	TGTGCCATCAGGGACTTGACTAGCGGGAGTACAGATACGCAGTATTTT
TRBD1	NA	TRBV12-3/TRBV12-4	TRBJ1-5	CASSQGTGNNQPQHF	TGTGCCAGCAGCCAGGGGACAGGGAACAATCAGCCCCAGCATTTT
NA	NA	TRBV5-4	TRBJ1-1	CASSLGGGLAFF	TGTGCCAGCAGCTTGGGGGGAGGTTTGGCTTTCTTT
NA	many	TRBV5-4	TRBJ2-6	CASSLSSSGANVLTF	TGTGCCAGCAGCTTGTCGAGCTCTGGGGCCAACGTCCTGACTTTC
NA	NA	TRBV6-5	TRBJ2-7	CASSSTRDEQYF	TGTGCCAGCAGTTCCACAAGGGACGAGCAGTACTTC
TRBD1	many	TRBV24-1	TRBJ2-3	CATSESGQEPDTQYF	TGTGCCACCAGTGAGTCGGGACAGGAGCCAGATACGCAGTATTTT
NA	few	TRBV6-1	TRBJ1-5	CASSEYRQVSNQPQHF	TGTGCCAGCAGTGAATATAGACAGGTTAGCAATCAGCCCCAGCATTTT
NA	many	TRBV28	TRBJ1-1	CASSPPQADTEAFF	TGTGCCAGCAGTCCCCCCCAGGCCGACACTGAAGCTTTCTTT
TRBD2	NA	TRBV12-3/TRBV12-4	TRBJ2-1	CASAGTSGINSYNEQFF	TGTGCCAGCGCCGGGACTAGCGGGATCAACTCCTACAATGAGCAGTTCTTC
TRBD2	NA	TRBV20-1	TRBJ2-5	CSARDGAGASGSQETQYF	TGCAGTGCTAGAGATGGTGCCGGAGCTAGCGGGAGCCAAGAGACCCAGTACTTC
NA	few	TRBV19	TRBJ2-2	CASSDWTANTGELFF	TGTGCCAGTAGCGATTGGACGGCCAACACCGGGGAGCTGTTTTTT
NA	few	TRBV10-3	TRBJ1-2	CAISVKGGAHNYGYTF	TGTGCCATCAGTGTTAAGGGGGGGGCCCATAACTATGGCTACACCTTC
NA	NA	TRBV2	TRBJ2-5	CASNQGGTQYF	TGTGCCAGCAATCAGGGGGGGACCCAGTACTTC
NA	many	TRBV3-1	TRBJ2-7	CASSRRGKNAYEQYF	TGTGCCAGCAGCCGCCGAGGGAAAAATGCCTACGAGCAGTACTTC
NA	many	TRBV6-9	TRBJ2-1	CASSYSPWQFF	TGTGCCAGCAGTTACAGCCCATGGCAGTTCTTC
NA	many	TRBV7-3	TRBJ2-3	CASSPTGSDTQYF	TGTGCCAGCAGCCCTACCGGCTCAGATACGCAGTATTTT
NA	NA	TRBV2	TRBJ2-5	CASRAGTRARETQYF	TGTGCCAGCAGGGCGGGGACGCGAGCAAGGGAGACCCAGTACTTC